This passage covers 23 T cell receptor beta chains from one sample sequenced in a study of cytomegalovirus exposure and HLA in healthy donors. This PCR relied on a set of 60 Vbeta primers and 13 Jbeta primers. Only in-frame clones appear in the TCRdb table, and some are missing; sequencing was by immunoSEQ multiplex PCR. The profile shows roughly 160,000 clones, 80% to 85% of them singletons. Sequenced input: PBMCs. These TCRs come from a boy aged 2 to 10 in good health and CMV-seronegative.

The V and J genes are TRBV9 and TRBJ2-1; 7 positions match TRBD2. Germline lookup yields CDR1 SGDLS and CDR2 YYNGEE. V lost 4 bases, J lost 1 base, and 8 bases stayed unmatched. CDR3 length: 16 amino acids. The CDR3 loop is CASSPSRGRSYNEQFF. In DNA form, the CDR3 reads TGTGCCAGCAGCCCCTCCCGCGGGAGATCCTACAATGAGCAGTTCTTC.

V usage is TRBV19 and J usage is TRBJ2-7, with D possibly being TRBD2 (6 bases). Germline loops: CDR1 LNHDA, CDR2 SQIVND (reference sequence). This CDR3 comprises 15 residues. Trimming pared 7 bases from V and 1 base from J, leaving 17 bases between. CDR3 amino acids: CASKGSGTESYEQYV. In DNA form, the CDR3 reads TGTGCCAGTAAGGGATCCGGGACTGAGTCCTACGAGCAGTACGTC.

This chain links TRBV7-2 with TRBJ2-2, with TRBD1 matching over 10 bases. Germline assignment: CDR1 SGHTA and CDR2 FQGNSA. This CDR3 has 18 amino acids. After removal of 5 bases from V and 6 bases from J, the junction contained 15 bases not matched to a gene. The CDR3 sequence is CASSHEFTGTGVPGELFF. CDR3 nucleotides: TGTGCCAGCAGCCACGAATTTACCGGGACAGGGGTGCCCGGGGAGCTGTTTTTT.

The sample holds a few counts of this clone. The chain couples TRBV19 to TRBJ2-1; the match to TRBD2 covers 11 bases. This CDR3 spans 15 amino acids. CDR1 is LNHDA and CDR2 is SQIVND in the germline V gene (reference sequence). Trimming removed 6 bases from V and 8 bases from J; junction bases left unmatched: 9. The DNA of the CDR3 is TGTGCCAGTAGACCCCGTAGCGGGGGGGCCGATGAGCAGTTCTTC. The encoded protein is CASRPRSGGADEQFF.

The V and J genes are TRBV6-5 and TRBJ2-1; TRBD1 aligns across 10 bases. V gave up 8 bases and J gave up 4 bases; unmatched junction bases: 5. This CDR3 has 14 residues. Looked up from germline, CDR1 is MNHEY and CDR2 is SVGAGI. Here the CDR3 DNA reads TGTGCCAGCGCAAGGGGACAGGGGTACAATGAGCAGTTCTTC. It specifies CASARGQGYNEQFF.

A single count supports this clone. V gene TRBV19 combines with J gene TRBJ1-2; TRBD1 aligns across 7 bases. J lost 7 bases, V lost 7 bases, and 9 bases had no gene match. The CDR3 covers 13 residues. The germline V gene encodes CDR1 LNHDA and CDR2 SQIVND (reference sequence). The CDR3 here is CASTPTGIGGYTF. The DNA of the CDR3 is TGTGCCAGTACCCCGACAGGGATCGGTGGCTACACCTTC.

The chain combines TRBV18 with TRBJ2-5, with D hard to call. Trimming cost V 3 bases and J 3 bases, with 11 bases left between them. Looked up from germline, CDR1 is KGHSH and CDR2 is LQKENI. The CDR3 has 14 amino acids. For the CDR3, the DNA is TGTGCCAGCTCACCCCTTTTCTACGAAGAGACCCAGTACTTC. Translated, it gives CASSPLFYEETQYF. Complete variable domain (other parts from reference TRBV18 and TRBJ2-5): NAGVMQNPRHLVRRRGQEARLRCSPMKGHSHVYWYRQLPEEGLKFMVYLQKENIIDESGMPKERFSAEFPKEGPSILRIQQVVRGDSAAYFCASSPLFYEETQYFGPGTRLLVL.

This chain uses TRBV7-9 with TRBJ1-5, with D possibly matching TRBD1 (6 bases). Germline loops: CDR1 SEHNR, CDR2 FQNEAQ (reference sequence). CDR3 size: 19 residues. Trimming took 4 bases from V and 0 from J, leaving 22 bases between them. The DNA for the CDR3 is TGTGCCAGCAGCTCGGTAACGGCCTGGGGGCCTTATAGCAATCAGCCCCAGCATTTT. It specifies CASSSVTAWGPYSNQPQHF.

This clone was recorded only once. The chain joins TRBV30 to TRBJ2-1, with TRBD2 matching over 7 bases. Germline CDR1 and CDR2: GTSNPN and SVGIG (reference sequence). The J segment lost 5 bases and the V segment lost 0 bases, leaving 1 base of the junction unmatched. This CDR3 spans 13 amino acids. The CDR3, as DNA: TGTGCCTGGAGTGTAGCGGGAAACAATGAGCAGTTCTTC. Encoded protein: CAWSVAGNNEQFF. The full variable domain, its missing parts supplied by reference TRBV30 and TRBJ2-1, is SQTIHQWPATLVQPVGSPLSLECTVEGTSNPNLYWYRQAAGRGLQLLFYSVGIGQISSEVPQNLSASRPQDRQFILSSKKLLLSDSGFYLCAWSVAGNNEQFFGPGTRLTVL.

The DNA of the CDR3 is TGCGCCAGCAGCCAAGTCCTAGCGGGCGAGCAGTACGTC. Amino acids: CASSQVLAGEQYV. This rearrangement joins TRBV4-3 to TRBJ2-7, with 8 nucleotides matching TRBD2. Trimming cost V 1 base and J 6 bases; bases outside gene matches: 2. Germline values: CDR1 LGHNA, CDR2 YSLEER. The CDR3 runs 13 residues.

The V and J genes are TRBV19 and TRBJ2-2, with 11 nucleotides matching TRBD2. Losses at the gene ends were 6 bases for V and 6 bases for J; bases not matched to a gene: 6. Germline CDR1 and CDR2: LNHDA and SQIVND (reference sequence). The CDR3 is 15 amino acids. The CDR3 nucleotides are TGTGCCAGTAGCCTACTAGCGGGAGACCCCGGGGAGCTGTTTTTT. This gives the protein CASSLLAGDPGELFF.

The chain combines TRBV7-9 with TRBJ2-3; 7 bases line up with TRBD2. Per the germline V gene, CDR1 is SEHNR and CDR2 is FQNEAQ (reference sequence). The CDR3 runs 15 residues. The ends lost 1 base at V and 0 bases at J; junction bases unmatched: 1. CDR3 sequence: CASSLDSGSTDTQYF. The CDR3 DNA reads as TGTGCCAGCAGCTTAGATAGCGGGAGCACAGATACGCAGTATTTT.

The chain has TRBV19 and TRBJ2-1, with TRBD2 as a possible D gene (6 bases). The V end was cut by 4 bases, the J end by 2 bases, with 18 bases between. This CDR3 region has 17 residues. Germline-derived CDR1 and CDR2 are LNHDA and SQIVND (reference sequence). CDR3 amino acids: CASSRSPGTLTYNEQFF. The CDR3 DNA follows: TGTGCCAGTAGTAGGAGTCCCGGGACTCTAACCTACAATGAGCAGTTCTTC.

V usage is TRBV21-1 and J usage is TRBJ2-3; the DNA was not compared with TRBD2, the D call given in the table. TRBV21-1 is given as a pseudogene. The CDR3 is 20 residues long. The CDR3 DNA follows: TGTGCCAGCAGCAAAGAGGGGACTAGCGGGAGGGCCGAAGGCACAGATACGCAGTATTTT. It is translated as CASSKEGTSGRAEGTDTQYF.

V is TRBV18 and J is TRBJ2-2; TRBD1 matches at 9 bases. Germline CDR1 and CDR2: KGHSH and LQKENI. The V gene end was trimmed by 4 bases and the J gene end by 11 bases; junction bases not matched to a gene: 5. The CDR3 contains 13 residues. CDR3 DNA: TGTGCCAGCTCACTCGGGACAGGGCTTGAGCTGTTTTTT. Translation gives CASSLGTGLELFF.

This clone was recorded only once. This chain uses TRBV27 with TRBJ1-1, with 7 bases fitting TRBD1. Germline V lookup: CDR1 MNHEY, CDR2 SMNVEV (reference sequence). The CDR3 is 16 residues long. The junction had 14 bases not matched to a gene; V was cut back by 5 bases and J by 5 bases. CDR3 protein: CASSTYSRGRWTEAFF. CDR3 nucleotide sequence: TGTGCCAGCAGTACATATAGCAGGGGGAGGTGGACTGAAGCTTTCTTT.

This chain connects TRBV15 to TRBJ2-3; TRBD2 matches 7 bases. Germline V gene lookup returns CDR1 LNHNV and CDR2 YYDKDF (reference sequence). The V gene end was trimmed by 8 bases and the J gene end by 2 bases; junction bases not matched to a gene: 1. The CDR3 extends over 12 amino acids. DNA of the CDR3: TGTGCCACCGGGACTAACACAGATACGCAGTATTTT. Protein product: CATGTNTDTQYF.

The chain's CDR3 is CASSPGLLTDTQYF. The CDR3 DNA is TGTGCCAGCAGCCCCGGTCTGCTCACAGATACGCAGTATTTT. The V call is TRBV7-9, the J call TRBJ2-3; D unclear. Germline V gene sequence: CDR1 SEHNR, CDR2 FQNEAQ (reference sequence). V was clipped by 5 bases and J by 2 bases, with 11 bases between them. The CDR3 sequence is 14 residues long.

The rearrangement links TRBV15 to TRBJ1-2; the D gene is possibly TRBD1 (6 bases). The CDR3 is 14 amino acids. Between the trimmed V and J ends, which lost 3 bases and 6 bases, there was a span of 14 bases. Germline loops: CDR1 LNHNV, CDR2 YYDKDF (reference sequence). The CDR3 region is CATSRGKQGNGYTF. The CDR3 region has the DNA TGTGCCACCAGCAGGGGCAAACAGGGAAATGGCTACACCTTC.

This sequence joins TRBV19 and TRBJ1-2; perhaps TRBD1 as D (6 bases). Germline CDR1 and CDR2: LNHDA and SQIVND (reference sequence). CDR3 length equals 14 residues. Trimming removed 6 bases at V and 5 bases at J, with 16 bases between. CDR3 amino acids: CASRTQGLGYGYTF. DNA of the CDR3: TGTGCCAGTAGGACACAGGGCCTAGGGTATGGCTACACCTTC.

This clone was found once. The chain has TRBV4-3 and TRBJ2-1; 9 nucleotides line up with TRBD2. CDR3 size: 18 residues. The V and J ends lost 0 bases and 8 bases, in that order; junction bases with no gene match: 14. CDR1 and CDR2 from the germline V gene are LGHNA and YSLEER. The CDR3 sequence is CASSQDSGLRGGQYEQFF. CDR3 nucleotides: TGCGCCAGCAGCCAAGATTCCGGATTGCGGGGGGGCCAGTATGAGCAGTTCTTC.

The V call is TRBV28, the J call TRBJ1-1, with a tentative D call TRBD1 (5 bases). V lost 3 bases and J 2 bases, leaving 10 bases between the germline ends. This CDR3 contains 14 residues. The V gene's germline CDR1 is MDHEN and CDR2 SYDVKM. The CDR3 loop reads CASSFRRVNTEAFF. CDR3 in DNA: TGTGCCAGCAGTTTTCGCAGGGTTAACACTGAAGCTTTCTTT.

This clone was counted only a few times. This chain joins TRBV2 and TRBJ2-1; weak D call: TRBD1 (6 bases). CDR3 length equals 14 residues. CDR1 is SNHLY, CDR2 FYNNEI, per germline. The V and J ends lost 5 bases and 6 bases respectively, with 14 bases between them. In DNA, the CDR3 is TGTGCCAGCAGTAACAGGGAAGGGGGCAATGAGCAGTTCTTC. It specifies CASSNREGGNEQFF.